Listed below are T cell receptor beta chains from one sample, sequenced in a study of PD-1 blockade in classical Hodgkin lymphoma. The protocol was immunoSEQ multiplex PCR, while the TCRdb copy is restricted to in-frame clones and leaves out a portion. The table has some 96,000 clones, more than 85% seen once; the top ten hold around 2%. The sequencing here drew on peripheral blood mononuclear cells (PBMCs), taken before the fourth cycle of nivolumab. The source of these receptors is a human donor with classical Hodgkin lymphoma. Both conserved end residues are part of each CDR3. D genes are given only for firm matches. Clone size is given for some rows only: seen once, a few or many times, or a class if the clone is expanded.

cdr3_nt: TGTGCCAGCAGATTGACAGGGGACCCTGGGGCCAACGTCCTGACTTTC
cdr3_aa: CASRLTGDPGANVLTF
j_call: TRBJ2-6
v_call: TRBV28
d_call: TRBD1
clone_size: NA

cdr3_nt: TGCAGCGGGTTAGGGGGGAGCTATGGCTACACCTTC
cdr3_aa: CSGLGGSYGYTF
j_call: TRBJ1-2
v_call: TRBV29-1
d_call: NA
clone_size: NA

cdr3_nt: TGTGCCAGCAGCATCAGTCCAGGGCAAGAGACCCAGTACTTC
cdr3_aa: CASSISPGQETQYF
j_call: TRBJ2-5
v_call: TRBV5-6
d_call: NA
clone_size: NA

cdr3_nt: TGTGCCAGCAGTTTCGGGGACTCCTACGAGCAGTACTTC
cdr3_aa: CASSFGDSYEQYF
j_call: TRBJ2-7
v_call: TRBV6-5
d_call: NA
clone_size: once

cdr3_nt: TGTGCCAGCTCACCATTACTAGCGGGAGGGGGTATCAGCTACAATGAGCAGTTCTTC
cdr3_aa: CASSPLLAGGGISYNEQFF
j_call: TRBJ2-1
v_call: TRBV18
d_call: TRBD2
clone_size: NA

cdr3_nt: TGTGCCAGCAGTGACTCGTCGGCCGCTAGCACAGATACGCAGTATTTT
cdr3_aa: CASSDSSAASTDTQYF
j_call: TRBJ2-3
v_call: TRBV6-4
d_call: NA
clone_size: NA

cdr3_nt: TGTGCCAGCAGACGAGGGACAGGGTTCCGCACGTCGTCCTACGAGCAGTACTTC
cdr3_aa: CASRRGTGFRTSSYEQYF
j_call: TRBJ2-7
v_call: TRBV27
d_call: TRBD1
clone_size: NA

cdr3_nt: NA
cdr3_aa: CSVGQGARAFF
j_call: TRBJ1-1
v_call: TRBV29-1
d_call: NA
clone_size: once

cdr3_nt: TGCGCCAGCAGCCGCCCCGGGACAGGGGGCCCAAATACGCAGTATTTT
cdr3_aa: CASSRPGTGGPNTQYF
j_call: TRBJ2-3
v_call: TRBV4-1
d_call: TRBD1
clone_size: NA

cdr3_nt: TGTGCCAGCAGCCTCGACAGGGGTTACACTGAAGCTTTCTTT
cdr3_aa: CASSLDRGYTEAFF
j_call: TRBJ1-1
v_call: TRBV7-8
d_call: TRBD1
clone_size: once

cdr3_nt: TGTGCCAGCAGTTTAGTGAGGCGGGAGTTAAGGCAGTACTTC
cdr3_aa: CASSLVRRELRQYF
j_call: TRBJ2-7
v_call: TRBV28
d_call: TRBD2
clone_size: NA

cdr3_nt: TGTGCCAGCAGTACGACAGGGAGTAATGGCTACACCTTC
cdr3_aa: CASSTTGSNGYTF
j_call: TRBJ1-2
v_call: TRBV28
d_call: TRBD1
clone_size: NA

cdr3_nt: TGTGCCAGCAGCTCCAAAAAACACCAGACAGGCTCTGGGGCCAACGTCCTGACTTTC
cdr3_aa: CASSSKKHQTGSGANVLTF
j_call: TRBJ2-6
v_call: TRBV7-9
d_call: NA
clone_size: NA

cdr3_nt: TGTGCCAGCAGCTTATCCCCCGGACTAGGGGAGTACTTC
cdr3_aa: CASSLSPGLGEYF
j_call: TRBJ2-7
v_call: TRBV7-9
d_call: TRBD2
clone_size: NA

cdr3_nt: TGTGCCAGCAGTCCGCGGGACCCCTTGGACGAGCAGTACTTC
cdr3_aa: CASSPRDPLDEQYF
j_call: TRBJ2-7
v_call: TRBV27
d_call: NA
clone_size: NA

cdr3_nt: TGTGCCAGCAGAGGACTAGCGGGAGGGCCGATAGATACGCAGTATTTT
cdr3_aa: CASRGLAGGPIDTQYF
j_call: TRBJ2-3
v_call: TRBV2
d_call: TRBD2
clone_size: NA